This TCR beta chain stems from a study of Graves' ophthalmopathy and Graves' hyperthyroidism. The CDR3 has 17 amino acids. The junction had 6 bases not matched to a gene; V was cut back by 5 bases and J by 0 bases. The germline V gene encodes CDR1 ENHRY and CDR2 SYGVKD. This clonotype was found a few times. Using RNA transcripts, the TCR beta CDR3 regions were amplified. The workflow started with a first-round RT-PCR run with HTBI primers and then moved on to a second-round multiplex PCR. TCRdb reprocessed the multiplex PCR reads with MiXCR, giving one entry per CDR3 protein. The profile shows about 740,000 distinct CDR3 sequences, roughly 40% of them singletons.

Source material: peripheral blood. This receptor was identified in an adult man with Graves' ophthalmopathy. The J gene is TRBJ2-2, the V gene TRBV10-3; TRBD1 aligns across 10 bases. The CDR3 sequence is CAISYRDRGANTGELFF. The CDR3 coding sequence is TGTGCCATCAGTTATAGGGACAGGGGCGCGAACACCGGGGAGCTGTTTTTT.